A selection of T cell receptor beta chains follows, all from one sample in a study of T cell responses to AZD1222 COVID-19 vaccine. The repertoire was sequenced with immunoSEQ multiplex PCR; TCRdb's copy has only in-frame clones and lacks some. Here the sample spans about 39,000 clones, over 75% being singletons. The sequencing here drew on peripheral blood, taken 28 days after the second dose of the MenACWY control vaccine. The receptors here all came from an adult who received the MenACWY meningococcal vaccine as a control. Each CDR3 is given with its conserved first and last residue. For some rows the clone size is stated as once, few or many, or as a class when expanded; others skip it.

>TRBV4-1|NA
CASSQDLAGFFNEQFF
>TRBV6-6|NA
CASSPGLAGPDTQYF
>TRBV28|NA
CASSERELVYGELFF
>TRBV2|NA
CATLGGSTDTQYF
>TRBV6-5|NA
CASSTSGSLSGELFF
>TRBV24-1|NA
CATSDSHPSVRHEQYF
>TRBV9|NA
CASSVTSGTYNEQFF
>TRBV29-1|NA
CSVGMFQGLAETQYF
>TRBV28|NA
CATTSGSDSYEQYF
>TRBV7-2|NA
CASNQGSTDTQYF
>TRBV6-5|NA
CASSYSAGAVNEQFF
>TRBV12-2|NA
CVTRRARDSYNEQFF
>TRBV10-3|NA
CAISESKGGIDEQYF
>TRBV6-6|NA
CASTHRGSDRGPEAFF
>TRBV7-9|NA
CASSFEEGKQYF
>TRBV6-4|NA
CASSDGDGTDTQYF
>TRBV6-5|NA
CASSHPGTETQYF
>TRBV2|NA
CASSEIVRLAAYEQYF
>TRBV5-8|NA
CASSLARGPIPNQPQHF
>TRBV28|NA
CASSFLNNEQFF
>TRBV7-3|NA
CASSPRTLTDTQYF
>TRBV9|NA
CASSGAGSGANVLTF
>TRBV19|NA
CASSRGSRETQYF
>TRBV7-9|NA
CASSLETGRGYGYTF
>TRBV6-5|NA
CASSTYNEQFF
>TRBV7-9|NA
CASSSGGHRGYEQYF
>TRBV28|NA
CASGLRPTEAFF
>TRBV9|once
CASSVVRGRETGELFF
>TRBV6-4|NA
CASSETGLGGYTF
>TRBV11-2|NA
CASSTAGGGTDTQYF
>TRBV5-1|NA
CASSFGLAGGAYNEQFF
>TRBV4-1|NA
CASSQAPLLEQFF
>TRBV5-1|once
CASSKTGAGANVLTF
>TRBV25-1|NA
CASSETGRYEQYF
>TRBV7-9|NA
CASSLVGRNYGYTF
>TRBV4-1|NA
CASSQEGLSETQYF
>TRBV7-3|NA
CASSLVPARLGSPLHF
>TRBV7-8|NA
CASTQTRDRSQETQYF
>TRBV9|NA
CASSLSAGVTGELFF
>TRBV30|NA
CAWSGIAGGPDEQFF